A selection of T cell receptor beta chains follows, all from one sample in a study of T cell responses to AZD1222 COVID-19 vaccine. Measured with immunoSEQ multiplex PCR; TCRdb has only the in-frame clones, and not every one. Here the sample spans over 95,000 clones, roughly 89% being singletons. The specimen comprised peripheral blood, sampled on day 0 of AZD1222 vaccination. The source is an adult in good health. CDR3s include the opening cysteine and the closing phenylalanine or tryptophan. The order of the fields is D gene, V gene, CDR3 length, J gene, clone size, CDR3 protein, CDR3 DNA. A D gene is named only where the DNA matches it firmly. Size is omitted from some rows. Given values are once, few, many or a class for expanded clones.

TRBD1	TRBV28	14	TRBJ1-1	once	CASSRQGGSTEAFF	TGTGCCAGCAGCAGACAGGGAGGAAGTACTGAAGCTTTCTTT
TRBD2	TRBV5-6	14	TRBJ2-1	-	CASSFWTSGNEQFF	TGTGCCAGCAGCTTTTGGACTAGTGGTAATGAGCAGTTCTTC
-	TRBV14	15	TRBJ2-5	-	CASSRLPSSQETQYF	TGTGCCAGCAGCCGTCTCCCCAGTTCCCAAGAGACCCAGTACTTC
-	TRBV19	15	TRBJ1-5	-	CASRSPTVLDQPQHF	TGTGCCAGTAGATCCCCGACAGTACTTGATCAGCCCCAGCATTTT
-	TRBV5-1	17	TRBJ2-2	-	CASSPSGSLANTGELFF	TGCGCCAGCAGCCCCTCCGGATCGTTAGCGAACACCGGGGAGCTGTTTTTT
TRBD2	TRBV5-4	15	TRBJ2-1	-	CASYPSGRSHNEQFF	TGTGCCAGCTACCCTAGCGGGAGGTCCCACAATGAGCAGTTCTTC
-	TRBV11-1	15	TRBJ2-2	once	CASSSYGGNTGELFF	TGTGCCAGCAGCTCCTACGGGGGGAACACCGGGGAGCTGTTTTTT
-	TRBV7-9	15	TRBJ2-7	few	CASSRLGDASYEQYF	TGTGCCAGCAGCCGCCTGGGGGACGCTTCCTACGAGCAGTACTTC
-	TRBV4-3	15	TRBJ2-2	-	CASSLTDAAHGELFF	TGCGCCAGCAGCCTTACCGACGCGGCCCACGGGGAGCTGTTTTTT
-	TRBV19	13	TRBJ1-1	-	CASINREDTEAFF	TGTGCCAGTATTAACCGGGAGGACACTGAAGCTTTCTTT
TRBD1	TRBV18	15	TRBJ2-1	few	CASSPRDRVLAEQFF	TGTGCCAGCTCACCCCGGGACAGGGTTTTGGCTGAGCAGTTCTTC
-	TRBV18	14	TRBJ1-2	-	CASSPSEKGYGYTF	TGTGCCAGCTCACCGAGTGAAAAGGGCTATGGCTACACCTTC
-	TRBV19	15	TRBJ2-3	-	CASTLLGSFTDTQYF	TGTGCCTCTACCCTACTGGGGAGCTTCACAGATACGCAGTATTTT
TRBD2	TRBV2	13	TRBJ2-1	-	CASGKRESNEQFF	TGTGCCAGCGGCAAGCGGGAGAGCAATGAGCAGTTCTTC
-	TRBV6-5	15	TRBJ2-1	-	CASELRVQGGNEQFF	TGTGCCAGCGAACTACGGGTACAGGGAGGCAATGAGCAGTTCTTC
-	TRBV3-1/TRBV3-2	12	TRBJ1-4	-	CASSLRDEKLFF	TGTGCCAGCAGCCTGAGGGATGAAAAACTGTTTTTT
TRBD1	TRBV7-2	15	TRBJ2-3	few	CASSLLGQGGDTQYF	TGTGCCAGCAGCCTACTCGGACAGGGGGGGGATACGCAGTATTTT
TRBD2	TRBV6-2/TRBV6-3	15	TRBJ2-1	-	CASSYPIAGVNEQFF	TGTGCCAGCAGTTACCCTATAGCGGGAGTTAATGAGCAGTTCTTC
-	TRBV28	14	TRBJ1-2	-	CASRPGGSPEANTF	TGTGCCAGCAGGCCCGGCGGCTCCCCAGAGGCCAACACCTTC
-	TRBV28	13	TRBJ1-5	-	CASSLSLGRDGHF	TGTGCCAGCAGTTTATCTCTGGGTCGGGACGGGCATTTT
-	TRBV21-1	14	TRBJ2-7	many	CASSDNRGLYEQYF	TGTGCCAGCAGCGACAACAGGGGATTATACGAGCAGTACTTC
TRBD2	TRBV27	15	TRBJ2-7	-	CASSPPQAGEGEQYF	TGTGCCAGCAGTCCGCCACAAGCGGGGGAGGGCGAGCAGTACTTC